The 17 T cell receptor delta chains presented below share a single source sample, sequenced in a study of γδ T cells in repeated Plasmodium falciparum infection. TCRdb reanalyzed the multiplex PCR reads using CATT. Of 75,000 to 95,000 delta-chain clones listed, over 0.9% are singletons. Gammadelta T cells were flow-sorted from PBMC into Vgamma9/Vdelta2+ and Vdelta2-negative populations for bulk analysis. The sequencing sample was made of gamma-delta T cells from blood. The receptors shown here come from a pool of human donors (malaria-infected and uninfected, not separated).

This clone was picked up a small number of times. This DNA translates differently at residue 5 from the TCRdb protein, which is that of a much larger clone; a read error is likely, and the protein shown is the DNA's own translation. This chain links TRDV2 with TRDJ2, with 11 bases lining up with TRDD3. TCRdb leaves out the J gene; it was filled in here by matching the DNA to germline. Trimming at V came to 2 bases and at J to 2 bases, leaving 6 bases not matched to a gene. The CDR3 totals 17 residues. The germline V gene encodes CDR1 GEAIGNYY and CDR2 EKD. The CDR3 reads CACDIDWGIRLTAQLFF. The CDR3, as DNA: TGTGCCTGTGACATCGACTGGGGGATAAGGTTGACAGCACAACTCTTCTTT.

Worth noting for this clone: The amino acid sequence in TCRdb belongs to a much larger clone and departs from this DNA's translation at residue 11, likely a sequencing read error; the sequence shown is translated from the DNA. The chain employs TRDV1 and TRDJ2, with 13 bases that match TRDD3. The J gene, left out of TCRdb, was set here by checking the DNA against germline. V lost 2 bases and J lost 0; bases outside the gene matches: 24. Germline V lookup: CDR1 TSWWSYY, CDR2 QGS. The CDR3 spans 25 residues. This CDR3 reads CALGEDSILAGPTGGYGTLTAQLFF. For the CDR3, the DNA is TGTGCTCTTGGGGAAGATTCGATTCTCGCCGGACCAACTGGGGGATACGGTACTTTGACAGCACAACTCTTCTTT.

In its sample, this clone was seen a few times. A far larger clone is just one base off, so this is likely a read error. The sample holds other DNA sequences that translate to the same CDR3. The rearrangement links TRDV2 to TRDJ1; perhaps TRDD3 as D (5 bases). Trimming took 3 bases from V and 4 from J, leaving 32 bases between them. This CDR3 is built from 20 residues. Germline CDR1 GEAIGNYY, CDR2 EKD. As DNA, the CDR3 is TGTGCCTGTGACCCTGGAGGCTTTGCGCCAGGGGAAACTTTTGGCGATAAACTCATCTTT. Its protein is CACDPGGFAPGETFGDKLIF.

The sample holds a few counts of this clone. It differs at one base from a far larger clone, so likely a read error. The same CDR3 arises from other DNA sequences in this sample as well. The chain recombines TRDV1 with TRDJ1; the match to TRDD2 covers 7 bases. The J gene comes from matching the DNA to germline here; TCRdb lacks it. The CDR3 has 22 residues. CDR1 and CDR2 from the germline V gene are TSWWSYY and QGS. CDR3: CALGETFDSVPTGGDHEDKLIF. The CDR3 DNA is TGCGCTCTTGGGGAAACCTTTGATTCCGTTCCTACAGGTGGGGACCACGAGGATAAACTCATCTTT.

Notes on this clone: A single base is all that separates this from a far larger clone, so a read error is likely. Distinct nucleotide sequences in the sample also encode this CDR3. The V and J genes are TRDV1 and TRDJ1; a possible D gene is TRDD2 (6 bases). TCRdb gives no J gene; it was assigned here by matching the DNA to germline. The CDR3 is 20 residues long. V was shortened by 3 bases and J by 7 bases, with 33 bases between the two germline ends. The germline gives CDR1 TSWWSYY, CDR2 QGS. CDR3 nucleotide sequence: TGTGCTCTTGGGGAGTCTACCTTTCCCCTTCCACAGTTGTACTGCTGTAAACTCATCTTT. Its translation: CALGESTFPLPQLYCCKLIF.

This clone was seen a few times. The TCRdb record carries a much larger clone's protein, which differs from this DNA's translation at residue 8; a read error is the likely cause, and the protein listed here is the DNA translation. J is TRDJ1 and V is TRDV1, with D perhaps TRDD2 (5 bases). Germline V lookup: CDR1 TSWWSYY, CDR2 QGS. The CDR3 contains 18 residues. V was clipped by 4 bases and J by 0 bases, with 21 bases between them. Here the CDR3 DNA reads TGTGCTCTTGGGGGCCTTCTATGGCCGCATAGGTACACCGATAAACTCATCTTT. Protein product: CALGGLLWPHRYTDKLIF.

Points on this clone: The protein that TCRdb holds for this DNA derives from a much larger clone and differs from the translated DNA at residue 3, which likely indicates a read error; the protein shown here is translated from the DNA. The rearrangement links TRDV1 to TRDJ1; 7 bases are a match to TRDD3. TCRdb leaves out the J gene; it was filled in here by matching the DNA to germline. The germline gives CDR1 TSWWSYY, CDR2 QGS. This CDR3 has 25 amino acids. The CDR3, as DNA: TGTGCTTTTGGGGATTCTTACAGGGAGCACCATTCTGGGGGCCGCGACATCCCGTACACCGATAAACTCATCTTT. Translating it yields CAFGDSYREHHSGGRDIPYTDKLIF.

Comments on this clone: The protein that TCRdb holds for this DNA derives from a much larger clone and differs from the translated DNA at residue 10, which likely indicates a read error; the protein shown here is translated from the DNA. The rearrangement links TRDV1 to TRDJ1, with D unresolved. The germline CDR1 and CDR2 sequences are TSWWSYY and QGS. The length of the CDR3 is 14 residues. V was clipped by 3 bases and J by 7 bases, with 15 bases between them. This chain's CDR3 is CALGDLTSAGKLIF. CDR3 nucleotide sequence: TGTGCTCTTGGGGATTTAACCAGTGCCGGTAAACTCATCTTT.

Concerning this clone: The protein that TCRdb holds for this DNA derives from a much larger clone and differs from the translated DNA at residue 12, which likely indicates a read error; the protein shown here is translated from the DNA. The chain recombines TRDV2 with TRDJ1; the match to TRDD3 covers 11 bases. The J gene, missing from TCRdb, was assigned here through DNA to germline matching. The length of the CDR3 is 16 residues. Germline values: CDR1 GEAIGNYY, CDR2 EKD. With V trimmed by 7 bases and J by 6 bases, 15 bases remained unmatched. The CDR3 coding sequence is TGTGCCTGCTCAGGACTGGGGGATAACCCACCCAATAAACTCATCTTT. It translates to CACSGLGDNPPNKLIF.

In the case of this clone: TCRdb's entry gives the protein of a much larger clone, which mismatches this DNA's translation at residue 8, likely from a read error; the protein reported here is translated from the DNA. The chain is built from TRDV1 and TRDJ1, with TRDD3 matching 12 bases. Germline V gives CDR1 TSWWSYY, CDR2 QGS. Trimming at V came to 1 base and at J to 3 bases, leaving 9 bases not matched to a gene. The CDR3 runs to 18 residues. In DNA form, the CDR3 reads TGTGCTCTTGGGGAACCGGCTAACTGGGGGATACCGGCCGATAAACTCATCTTT. It yields the protein CALGEPANWGIPADKLIF.

Of note for this clone: With only one base between it and a far larger clone, this is likely a read error. Other DNA sequences in the sample encode the same CDR3. This chain uses TRDV2 with TRDJ1; no firm D call. The J gene, missing from TCRdb, was assigned here through DNA to germline matching. V was cut by 0 bases and J by 1 base, with 20 bases left in between. This CDR3 has 18 amino acids. Germline V gene lookup returns CDR1 GEAIGNYY and CDR2 EKD. The CDR3 loop is CACDTVVPGGSITDKLIF. The DNA for the CDR3 is TGTGCCTGTGACACCGTTGTACCTGGAGGATCCATCACCGATAAACTCATCTTT.

On this clone: Since a far larger clone is one base different, this is likely a read error. The sample carries other DNA sequences with the same CDR3. The J gene is TRDJ1, the V gene TRDV1, with 10 bases identical to TRDD3. In the absence of a J gene in TCRdb, the DNA was matched to germline to assign it here. After removal of 8 bases from V and 3 bases from J, the junction contained 12 bases not matched to a gene. The germline CDR1 and CDR2 sequences are TSWWSYY and QGS. This CDR3 has 16 amino acids. The CDR3 is CALMSAYWGIPDKLIF. CDR3 sequence (DNA): TGTGCTCTTATGAGCGCCTACTGGGGGATCCCCGATAAACTCATCTTT.

The sample holds many counts of this clone. The translation of this DNA and the TCRdb protein of a much larger clone differ at residue 16, probably owing to a read error; the protein shown here is translated from the DNA. The rearrangement joins TRDV2 to TRDJ1, with TRDD3 matching over 8 bases. TCRdb lists no J gene, so it was determined here by aligning the DNA to germline. The CDR3 is 20 amino acids. Germline V gives CDR1 GEAIGNYY, CDR2 EKD. In DNA form, the CDR3 reads TGTGCCTGTGACACCGAAGACAGGTTGACTGGGGGTCCACACACCGGTAAACTCATCTTT. Translation gives CACDTEDRLTGGPHTGKLIF.

The sample holds many counts of this clone. The J gene is TRDJ1, the V gene TRDV2; 8 bases are shared with TRDD3. The J gene, missing from TCRdb, was assigned here through DNA to germline matching. V lost 3 bases, J lost 0 bases, and 20 bases stayed unmatched. Per the germline V gene, CDR1 is GEAIGNYY and CDR2 is EKD. The length of the CDR3 is 20 residues. The CDR3 DNA reads TGTGCCTGTGACTCCCGAGGTTCCCACTGGGGGCCCCCCTACACCGATAAACTCATCTTT. Its translation is CACDSRGSHWGPPYTDKLIF.

Comments on this clone: TCRdb attributes to this sequence the protein of a much larger clone, which differs from the DNA translation at residue 19; a read error is likely, and the protein displayed is translated from the DNA. The V and J genes are TRDV1 and TRDJ1; unclear D gene. TCRdb lists no J gene, so it was determined here by aligning the DNA to germline. CDR1 is TSWWSYY, CDR2 QGS, per germline. The CDR3 covers 22 residues. CDR3 sequence reads: CALGELFRETDFVPLYTDRLIF. The DNA for the CDR3 is TGTGCTCTTGGGGAACTATTTCGGGAAACCGACTTTGTACCCCTATACACCGATAGACTCATCTTT.

This clone was observed a few times. A read error likely explains this, since a far larger clone differs by one base. This specimen includes other DNA sequences encoding the same CDR3. The rearrangement joins TRDV2 to TRDJ1; TRDD3 matches at 13 bases. TCRdb is silent on the J gene; assignment here came from matching the DNA to germline. CDR1 GEAIGNYY and CDR2 EKD come from the germline V gene. V shed 7 bases and J 7 bases; nucleotides not matched to a gene: 26. The CDR3 contains 20 residues. CDR3 in amino acids: CACDRNTGGYAERNCGKLIF. The CDR3, as DNA: TGTGCCTGCGACCGTAATACTGGGGGATACGCTGAGAGGAATTGCGGTAAACTCATCTTT.

Comments on this clone: The protein recorded in TCRdb matches a much larger clone and deviates from this DNA's translation at residues 7 and 16, suggesting a read error; the protein here is obtained by translating the DNA. The J segment was not called; the V segment is TRDV2; the D call of TRDD3 is as the table states it, not checked on the DNA. CDR3 length equals 18 residues. Looked up from germline, CDR1 is GEAIGNYY and CDR2 is EKD. As DNA, the CDR3 is TGTGCCTGTGACCCAAAGGGGGAGCACTGGGGTAACACCGATAAACCCATCTTT. This encodes CACDPKGEHWGNTDKPIF.